Below are 8 T cell receptor beta chains sequenced from a single sample in a study of tumour-infiltrating T cells in Burkitt lymphoma. The data were produced by immunoSEQ multiplex PCR, yet TCRdb's version contains in-frame clones alone and is incomplete. The sample shows about 1,300 clones, less than 15% of them seen only once. The sample comprised tumor tissue. The receptors come from a human donor with Burkitt lymphoma.

The chain carries TRBV19 and TRBJ2-5, with D perhaps being TRBD1 or TRBD2 (5 bases each). The V end was cut by 6 bases, the J end by 0 bases, with 14 bases between. The CDR3 is made up of 15 amino acids. Germline V gene data show CDR1 as LNHDA and CDR2 as SQIVND (reference sequence). The CDR3 DNA sequence: TGTGCCAGTAGCCCCGGGACGGAGGACCAAGAGACCCAGTACTTC. Its translation: CASSPGTEDQETQYF.

This clone was counted between two and nine times. V gene TRBV7-9 combines with J gene TRBJ2-3; D is unclear. V was shortened by 0 bases and J by 8 bases, with 9 bases between the two germline ends. The CDR3 totals 13 residues. CDR1 and CDR2 from the germline V gene are SEHNR and FQNEAQ (reference sequence). CDR3 region: CASSLASFATQYF. CDR3 in DNA: TGTGCCAGCAGCTTAGCTAGCTTCGCTACGCAGTATTTT. The full variable domain, its missing parts supplied by reference TRBV7-9 and TRBJ2-3, is DTGVSQNPRHKITKRGQNVTFRCDPISEHNRLYWYRQTLGQGPEFLTYFQNEAQLEKSRLLSDRFSAERPKGSFSTLEIQRTEQGDSAMYLCASSLASFATQYFGPGTRLTVL.

This clone was found a few times. This rearrangement joins TRBV29-1 to TRBJ1-2; tentative D call: TRBD1 (6 bases). The CDR3 sequence is 11 residues long. Trimming took off 2 bases at V and 8 bases at J, with 9 bases between the two ends. Per the germline V gene, CDR1 is SQVTM and CDR2 is ANQGSEA. CDR3 nucleotides: TGCAGCGTTGAACCAGGGGAGGGCTACACCTTC. Translated: CSVEPGEGYTF.

J is TRBJ2-2 and V is TRBV29-1, with D perhaps matching TRBD2 (5 bases). Germline loops: CDR1 SQVTM, CDR2 ANQGSEA. The V gene lost 4 bases and the J gene lost 13 bases, with 13 bases spanning the gap. The length of the CDR3 is 11 residues. The CDR3 here is CSVVGRGGLFF. The CDR3 nucleotides are TGCAGCGTTGTAGGTCGGGGTGGGCTGTTTTTT.

CDR3 region: CASVSSRNIQYF. The CDR3 nucleotides are TGTGCCAGCGTTAGTAGTCGGAACATTCAGTACTTC. The genes are TRBV4-2 and TRBJ2-4; D ambiguous. The CDR3 spans 12 residues. Germline V gene sequence: CDR1 LGHNA, CDR2 YNFKEQ. V dropped 8 bases and J dropped 7 bases, with 12 bases sitting between them.

The chain is built from TRBV7-8 and TRBJ2-1; D is uncertain. Germline CDR1 and CDR2: SGHVS and FQNEAQ. With 6 bases removed from V and 5 bases from J, the gap between germline ends came to 8 bases. The CDR3 is made up of 12 amino acids. The CDR3 bases are TGTGCCAGCAGTAAACGGGACAATGAGCAGTTCTTC. Residues: CASSKRDNEQFF. The full variable domain, completed using reference TRBV7-8 and TRBJ2-1, is GAGVSQSPRYKVAKRGQDVALRCDPISGHVSLFWYQQALGQGPEFLTYFQNEAQLDKSGLPSDRFFAERPEGSVSTLKIQRTQQEDSAVYLCASSKRDNEQFFGPGTRLTVL.

This clone was detected a few times. V usage is TRBV2 and J usage is TRBJ2-3, with unresolved D. CDR3 size: 12 residues. V was pared by 4 bases and J by 3 bases, with 5 bases between. CDR1 is SNHLY, CDR2 FYNNEI, per germline. The CDR3 spells CASSGQTDTQYF. For the CDR3, the DNA is TGTGCCAGCAGTGGGCAGACAGATACGCAGTATTTT.

The table lists this clone with a few counts. V is TRBV12-5 and J is TRBJ1-4; 9 bases are a match to TRBD1. The CDR3 has 16 amino acids. Trimming removed 0 bases from V and 10 bases from J; junction bases left unmatched: 9. CDR1 LGHNT and CDR2 FRNRAP come from the germline V gene. CDR3 nucleotide sequence: TGTGCTAGTGGTTTGGTAAATACAGGGGGCTCGGTAAAACTGTTTTTT. Translating it yields CASGLVNTGGSVKLFF.